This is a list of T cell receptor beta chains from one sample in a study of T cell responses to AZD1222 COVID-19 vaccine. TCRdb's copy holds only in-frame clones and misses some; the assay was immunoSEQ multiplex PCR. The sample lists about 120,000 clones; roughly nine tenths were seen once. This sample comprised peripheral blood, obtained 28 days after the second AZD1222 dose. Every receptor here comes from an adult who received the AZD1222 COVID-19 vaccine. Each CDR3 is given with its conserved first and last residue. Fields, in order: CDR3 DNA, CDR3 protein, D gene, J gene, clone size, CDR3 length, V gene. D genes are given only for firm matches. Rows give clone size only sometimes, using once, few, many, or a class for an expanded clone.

TGTGCCAGCAGCTTAGGGTCTGGGACACCCTCCTACGAGCAGTACTTC | CASSLGSGTPSYEQYF | NA | TRBJ2-7 | once | 16 | TRBV7-2
TGTGCCATCAGGGAACCCGGACAGTTCGACAATGAGCAGTTCTTC | CAIREPGQFDNEQFF | NA | TRBJ2-1 | few | 15 | TRBV10-3
TGTGCCTGGAGTGTAGGAGATACGCAGTATTTT | CAWSVGDTQYF | NA | TRBJ2-3 | NA | 11 | TRBV30
TGTGCCAGCAGTGATGGGGGACTGGGGGAGACCCAGTACTTC | CASSDGGLGETQYF | NA | TRBJ2-5 | NA | 14 | TRBV25-1
TGCAGCGTCGGACAGGGGGACTATGGCTACACCTTC | CSVGQGDYGYTF | TRBD1 | TRBJ1-2 | NA | 12 | TRBV29-1
TGCGCCAGCAGCATAGGGGCCCTCGCCAACAATGAGCAGTTCTTC | CASSIGALANNEQFF | NA | TRBJ2-1 | NA | 15 | TRBV5-1
TGTGCCAGCTCACCGGACAGTAGTGTTCTCTACGAGCAGTACTTC | CASSPDSSVLYEQYF | NA | TRBJ2-7 | NA | 15 | TRBV18
TGTGCCAGCAGCTTTCCCCCAGATACGCAGTATTTT | CASSFPPDTQYF | NA | TRBJ2-3 | NA | 12 | TRBV7-2
TGCGCCAGCAGTCCCGGGACTAGCGGTTATGAGCAGTTCTTC | CASSPGTSGYEQFF | TRBD2 | TRBJ2-1 | NA | 14 | TRBV5-1
TGTGCAAGTCGCCATATAGCTCAGGGGAGGGATCAGCCCCAGCATTTT | CASRHIAQGRDQPQHF | NA | TRBJ1-5 | NA | 16 | TRBV12-2
TGTGCCAGTAGTGGGGGACTAGGGCTTCAGTTCTTC | CASSGGLGLQFF | TRBD2 | TRBJ2-1 | NA | 12 | TRBV19
TGTGCCAGCAGCGTAGGAGACGATTGGGAGCAGTACTTC | CASSVGDDWEQYF | NA | TRBJ2-7 | NA | 13 | TRBV9
TGTGCCAGCAGCCATCCCAGCGGGGGCTACAATGAGCAGTTCTTC | CASSHPSGGYNEQFF | TRBD2 | TRBJ2-1 | NA | 15 | TRBV3-1/TRBV3-2
TGTGCCAGCAGCTTGAGGGGGCCCAATCAGCCCCAGCATTTT | CASSLRGPNQPQHF | TRBD1 | TRBJ1-5 | once | 14 | TRBV5-6
TGCGCCAGCAGCTTGGAAGTGGTGGAGGGAGCTTCTGGAAACACCATATATTTT | CASSLEVVEGASGNTIYF | NA | TRBJ1-3 | NA | 18 | TRBV5-1
TGTGCCAGCAGCTTACATGGGGTAGGCAATCAGCCCCAGCATTTT | CASSLHGVGNQPQHF | NA | TRBJ1-5 | NA | 15 | TRBV7-9
TGTGCCAGCAGCTTAGGGTCAGGGGGGTGGAACACTGAAGCTTTCTTT | CASSLGSGGWNTEAFF | TRBD1 | TRBJ1-1 | NA | 16 | TRBV7-9
TGCGCCAGCATCCCGTCGACAGGCCCGAACACTGAAGCTTTCTTT | CASIPSTGPNTEAFF | NA | TRBJ1-1 | NA | 15 | TRBV10-2
TGCAGTGCGGGACAGGCGCGAGGCTACACCTTC | CSAGQARGYTF | TRBD1 | TRBJ1-2 | NA | 11 | TRBV20-1
TGTGCCAGCAGCTTAGGACAGAACATTCAGTACTTC | CASSLGQNIQYF | NA | TRBJ2-4 | NA | 12 | TRBV11-2
TGTGCCAGCAGCTTAGATTTTACCCCAGGCAGGGGGGCTAACAATGAGCAGTTCTTC | CASSLDFTPGRGANNEQFF | NA | TRBJ2-1 | NA | 19 | TRBV11-3
TGCGCCAGCAGCTTCCCCGGGGCAAGTAGCAATCAGCCCCAGCATTTT | CASSFPGASSNQPQHF | NA | TRBJ1-5 | NA | 16 | TRBV5-1
TGTGCCAGCAGTTCCTCTACTCGGCCCTACGAGCAGTACTTC | CASSSSTRPYEQYF | NA | TRBJ2-7 | NA | 14 | TRBV6-5
TGTGCCACCAGTGCAGGTGTAGGTTCTTTGGAGACCCAGTACTTC | CATSAGVGSLETQYF | NA | TRBJ2-5 | NA | 15 | TRBV24-1
TGTGCCAGTAGTCCGCGGACAGGGACTGAAGCTTTCTTT | CASSPRTGTEAFF | TRBD1 | TRBJ1-1 | NA | 13 | TRBV19
TGTGCCAGCAGCCCGAGCCTGGGACAGGCGTGGGGCGAGCAGTACTTC | CASSPSLGQAWGEQYF | TRBD1 | TRBJ2-7 | NA | 16 | TRBV7-9
TGTGCCAGCATCCCCCTTGGGGAGGGCTACGAGCAGTACTTC | CASIPLGEGYEQYF | TRBD2 | TRBJ2-7 | few | 14 | TRBV11-2
TGCGCCAGCAGCTTGACAGGGATGGGGGAAGCTTTCTTT | CASSLTGMGEAFF | NA | TRBJ1-1 | NA | 13 | TRBV5-1
TGCGCCAGCCGGGGAATACTGGGGGGCCTTAATGAGCAGTACTTC | CASRGILGGLNEQYF | NA | TRBJ2-7 | NA | 15 | TRBV5-1
TGTGCCAGCAGCCTCTGGGGGACCGGGGAGCTGTTTTTT | CASSLWGTGELFF | NA | TRBJ2-2 | NA | 13 | TRBV12-3/TRBV12-4
TGCAGCGTAGACCCTCTGGGGGCGGATGGCTACACCTTC | CSVDPLGADGYTF | NA | TRBJ1-2 | NA | 13 | TRBV29-1
TGTGCCAGCAGCTACCGACTAGCGGGAGGGGGAGATACGCAGTATTTT | CASSYRLAGGGDTQYF | TRBD2 | TRBJ2-3 | NA | 16 | TRBV7-8
TGTGCCAGCAGTCCCGCCGGGGGTGTCAATCAGCCCCAGCATTTT | CASSPAGGVNQPQHF | NA | TRBJ1-5 | NA | 15 | TRBV5-5
TGCGCCAGCAGCTTGGCCAGGGGAAGCTCTGGGGCCAACGTCCTGACTTTC | CASSLARGSSGANVLTF | NA | TRBJ2-6 | NA | 17 | TRBV5-1
TGTGCCAGTAGTATAAGAGCGCCCCAGCATTTT | CASSIRAPQHF | NA | TRBJ1-5 | once | 11 | TRBV19
TGTGCCAGCAGTTTAAGGGAGAACACTGAAGCTTTCTTT | CASSLRENTEAFF | NA | TRBJ1-1 | NA | 13 | TRBV12-3/TRBV12-4
TGTGCCAGAAAGGGTAGGGCTAATGAAAAACTGTTTTTT | CARKGRANEKLFF | NA | TRBJ1-4 | NA | 13 | TRBV19
TGTGCCACCAGTGAACCAGGGGGGACTGAAGCTTTCTTT | CATSEPGGTEAFF | TRBD1 | TRBJ1-1 | NA | 13 | TRBV24-1
TGTGCCAGCAGGCCGATTGGGACAGGGGTTGAAAAACTGTTTTTT | CASRPIGTGVEKLFF | TRBD1 | TRBJ1-4 | NA | 15 | TRBV28
TGTGCCAGCAGCGACGGTAGCAATCAGCCCCAGCATTTT | CASSDGSNQPQHF | NA | TRBJ1-5 | few | 13 | TRBV16
TGTGCCAGCAGTACCTACAATGAGCAGTTCTTC | CASSTYNEQFF | NA | TRBJ2-1 | NA | 11 | TRBV2
TGCAGCGGTTCAGGGGGCACGAACACTGAAGCTTTCTTT | CSGSGGTNTEAFF | TRBD1 | TRBJ1-1 | NA | 13 | TRBV29-1
TGCGCCAGCAGCCAAGATTTTACTAGCGGTATCTACAATGAGCAGTTCTTC | CASSQDFTSGIYNEQFF | TRBD2 | TRBJ2-1 | NA | 17 | TRBV4-1
TGTGCCAGCAGTCCCCGGGAGGGGGGACTTTACAATGAGCAGTTCTTC | CASSPREGGLYNEQFF | TRBD2 | TRBJ2-1 | few | 16 | TRBV28
TGCGCCAGCAGCGAGGGGGCGATCAACACTGAAGCTTTCTTT | CASSEGAINTEAFF | TRBD1 | TRBJ1-1 | NA | 14 | TRBV4-1
TGTGCCAGCAGCAAAGTTGCCAGGGGGCACACTGAAGCTTTCTTT | CASSKVARGHTEAFF | NA | TRBJ1-1 | NA | 15 | TRBV21-1
TGTGCCAGCATCCAATGGTCCCTGGGAAAATGCTATGGCTACACCTTC | CASIQWSLGKCYGYTF | NA | TRBJ1-2 | NA | 16 | TRBV21-1
TGTGCCAGCATGTTAAACACCATATATTTT | CASMLNTIYF | NA | TRBJ1-3 | NA | 10 | TRBV6-5
TGTGCCAGCTCACCCGACCGGTTCTATGGCTACACCTTC | CASSPDRFYGYTF | NA | TRBJ1-2 | NA | 13 | TRBV18
TGTGCCAGCCGTTATGGGGGAGGCTATAGCAATCAGCCCCAGCATTTT | CASRYGGGYSNQPQHF | NA | TRBJ1-5 | NA | 16 | TRBV27
TGTGCCAGCGTCCAAGGGACAGGCCATAATTCACCCCTCCACTTT | CASVQGTGHNSPLHF | TRBD1 | TRBJ1-6 | NA | 15 | TRBV6-5
TGTGCCAGCAGCCAGGGGACGTCCGGGACGTCCTCCTACGAGCAGTACTTC | CASSQGTSGTSSYEQYF | NA | TRBJ2-7 | NA | 17 | TRBV4-2
TGTGCCAGCAGTTTACCTAGCGGGAATCCTACAAGGGAGCAGTACTTC | CASSLPSGNPTREQYF | TRBD2 | TRBJ2-7 | NA | 16 | TRBV28